The 10 T cell receptor beta chains below were found in one sample sequenced in a study of spatial heterogeneity in lung cancer. As to time point: sample taken at primary tumor resection. Sequencing covered unsorted whole RNA taken from tumor, nontumor lung or frozen PBMC. Via MiXCR, TCRdb re-called the 5' RACE reads, giving one row per CDR3 protein. The sample has 25,000 to 30,000 distinct CDR3 sequences, roughly 8.4% seen once; the top ten hold 30% to 45%. Sequenced here: PBMCs, sampled at surgery. Every receptor here comes from a female donor with early-stage non-small cell lung cancer.

This clonotype was picked up a small number of times. The chain recombines TRBV29-1 with TRBJ2-1, with 11 bases aligning to TRBD2. Germline CDR1 SQVTM, CDR2 ANQGSEA. The length of the CDR3 is 16 residues. Trimming cost V 5 bases and J 6 bases; bases outside gene matches: 12. The DNA for the CDR3 is TGCAGCGTTTTCGGACTAGCGGGCCGAGCGGTCAATGAGCAGTTCTTC. It is translated as CSVFGLAGRAVNEQFF.

The chain is built from TRBV11-2 and TRBJ2-3; 8 positions match TRBD2. Germline values: CDR1 SGHAT, CDR2 FQNNGV. The length of the CDR3 is 17 residues. The junction had 5 bases not matched to a gene; V was cut back by 0 bases and J by 0 bases. In nucleotides, the CDR3 is TGTGCCAGCAGCTTAGATGGGGCTAGCGGGAGCACAGATACGCAGTATTTT. It codes for CASSLDGASGSTDTQYF.

This clonotype was observed many times. This sequence joins TRBV4-1 and TRBJ2-7; D might be TRBD1 (5 bases). This CDR3 region has 16 residues. From germline, CDR1 is MGHRA and CDR2 YSYEKL. V was pared by 0 bases and J by 6 bases, with 18 bases between. The CDR3 DNA is TGCGCCAGCAGCCAAGATTTTGTCAGGGCCGCCGGCGAGCAGTACTTC. Translation gives CASSQDFVRAAGEQYF.

This clonotype was recorded many times. The rearrangement joins TRBV12-3 or TRBV12-4 to TRBJ1-1, with TRBD1 matching over 7 bases. V lost 5 bases to trimming and J lost 3 bases; unmatched junction nucleotides: 6. The CDR3 is 14 amino acids. CDR3 protein: CASSPRQGYTEAFF. CDR3 in DNA: TGTGCCAGCAGTCCGAGACAGGGTTACACTGAAGCTTTCTTT.

This clonotype has more than one count but fewer than ten. The chain combines TRBV4-1 with TRBJ2-7; 9 nucleotides match TRBD1. The CDR3 has 16 amino acids. Germline CDR1 reads MGHRA; CDR2 reads YSYEKL. V shed 0 bases, J shed 6 bases, and the junction held 9 bases outside the gene matches. The CDR3 spells CASSQDLGQGFFEQYF. The CDR3 DNA sequence: TGCGCCAGCAGCCAAGATTTAGGACAGGGGTTTTTCGAGCAGTACTTC.

This clonotype showed up many times. This sequence joins TRBV18 and TRBJ2-7; TRBD2 agrees at 12 bases. This CDR3 region has 15 residues. CDR1 and CDR2 from the germline V gene are KGHSH and LQKENI. With V trimmed by 2 bases and J by 7 bases, 6 bases remained unmatched. The CDR3 is CASSPASGRAGEQYV. CDR3 nucleotide sequence: TGTGCCAGCTCACCAGCTAGCGGGAGGGCCGGTGAGCAGTACGTC.

The table lists this clonotype with a few counts. This chain joins TRBV5-1 and TRBJ1-1; the match to TRBD1 covers 11 bases. V shed 2 bases and J 4 bases; nucleotides not matched to a gene: 4. The CDR3 contains 15 residues. The germline V gene encodes CDR1 SGHRS and CDR2 YFSETQ. The CDR3 reads CASSFWTGGVTEAFF. In nucleotides, the CDR3 is TGCGCCAGCAGCTTTTGGACAGGGGGCGTCACTGAAGCTTTCTTT. The full variable domain, completed using reference TRBV5-1 and TRBJ1-1, is KAGVTQTPRYLIKTRGQQVTLSCSPISGHRSVSWYQQTPGQGLQFLFEYFSETQRNKGNFPGRFSGRQFSNSRSEMNVSTLELGDSALYLCASSFWTGGVTEAFFGQGTRLTVV.

This clonotype was detected ten times or more. CDR3 region: CASSRRRNNQPQHF. The CDR3 DNA reads TGTGCCAGCAGCCGTCGACGGAACAATCAGCCCCAGCATTTT. The genes are TRBV7-8 and TRBJ1-5; D remains unclear. This CDR3 has 14 amino acids. V was clipped by 5 bases and J by 3 bases, with 11 bases between them. CDR1 and CDR2 (germline): SGHVS, FQNEAQ.

The chain uses TRBV3-1 and TRBJ2-2; no firm D call. Between the trimmed V and J ends, which lost 3 bases and 2 bases, there was a span of 7 bases. The CDR3 is made up of 14 amino acids. Germline CDR1 is LGHDT and CDR2 is YNNKEL (reference sequence). The CDR3 protein is CASSQGSNTGELFF. The CDR3 nucleotides are TGTGCCAGCAGCCAGGGCTCCAACACCGGGGAGCTGTTTTTT.

J is TRBJ2-3 and V is TRBV6-1; D not certain. V was cut by 4 bases and J by 2 bases, with 10 bases left in between. CDR1 and CDR2 (germline): MNHNS, SASEGT. The CDR3 has 14 amino acids. CDR3 protein: CASSVTGSTDTQYF. CDR3 DNA sequence: TGTGCCAGCAGTGTAACGGGTTCCACAGATACGCAGTATTTT.